These T cell receptor beta chains were read from a single sample in a study of blood T cell repertoires in COVID-19. TCRdb keeps only in-frame clones here, not all; method: immunoSEQ multiplex PCR. The table lists 250,000 to 350,000 clones, over 75% of them singletons. What was sequenced was PBMCs or T cells enriched from blood (not recorded which). These receptors came from a woman aged 18-35 years who had recovered from COVID-19. CDR3s include the opening cysteine and the closing phenylalanine or tryptophan. D genes are given only for firm matches. Only part of the rows carry a size: once, few, many, or a class if the clone is expanded.

CDR3 DNA: TGTGCCAGCAGCTTAGTCCCACGAGATGAGCAGTTCTTC
CDR3 protein: CASSLVPRDEQFF
clone size: once
D gene: -
V gene: TRBV11-2
J gene: TRBJ2-1

CDR3 DNA: TGCGCCAGCAGCCTTCAGGGGGCAGGAGATACGCAGTATTTT
CDR3 protein: CASSLQGAGDTQYF
clone size: -
D gene: TRBD1
V gene: TRBV4-1
J gene: TRBJ2-3

CDR3 DNA: TGTGCCAGCATGCTAGCGCATATTAGCACAGATACGCAGTATTTT
CDR3 protein: CASMLAHISTDTQYF
clone size: -
D gene: -
V gene: TRBV2
J gene: TRBJ2-3

CDR3 DNA: TGTGCCAGCAGTTACTCGCCTGGGGGCGGCACTGAAGCTTTCTTT
CDR3 protein: CASSYSPGGGTEAFF
clone size: -
D gene: -
V gene: TRBV6-5
J gene: TRBJ1-1

CDR3 DNA: TGTGCCAGCAGTTTTCGGGGAGCCTACGAGCAGTACTTC
CDR3 protein: CASSFRGAYEQYF
clone size: once
D gene: -
V gene: TRBV27
J gene: TRBJ2-7

CDR3 DNA: TGTGCCAGCTCACTCGGGACAGATCAGCCCCAGCATTTT
CDR3 protein: CASSLGTDQPQHF
clone size: -
D gene: TRBD1
V gene: TRBV18
J gene: TRBJ1-5

CDR3 DNA: TGTGCCAGCCTGGGCTACATGAACACTGAAGCTTTCTTT
CDR3 protein: CASLGYMNTEAFF
clone size: -
D gene: -
V gene: TRBV28
J gene: TRBJ1-1

CDR3 DNA: TGTGCCAGCTCACCACGGAGTAGCGGGAGTTTAATGAATGAGCAGTTCTTC
CDR3 protein: CASSPRSSGSLMNEQFF
clone size: -
D gene: TRBD2
V gene: TRBV18
J gene: TRBJ2-1

CDR3 DNA: TGTGCCAGCAGCTTGAGGGGAGGGGACATTCCGAACACTGAAGCTTTCTTT
CDR3 protein: CASSLRGGDIPNTEAFF
clone size: -
D gene: -
V gene: TRBV5-6
J gene: TRBJ1-1

CDR3 DNA: TGTGCCAGCACCACGACAGGCGGCACCGGGGAGCTGTTTTTT
CDR3 protein: CASTTTGGTGELFF
clone size: few
D gene: -
V gene: TRBV25-1
J gene: TRBJ2-2

CDR3 DNA: TGTGCCAGCAGCTTAACCGGTAACACTGAAGCTTTCTTT
CDR3 protein: CASSLTGNTEAFF
clone size: -
D gene: -
V gene: TRBV7-3
J gene: TRBJ1-1

CDR3 DNA: TGTGCCAGTAGTCAACTCCTAGGGACTAGCCCCACACACAATGAGCAGTTCTTC
CDR3 protein: CASSQLLGTSPTHNEQFF
clone size: -
D gene: TRBD2
V gene: TRBV19
J gene: TRBJ2-1

CDR3 DNA: TGTGCCAGCAGCCACAGGGGCCGGAACACTGAAGCTTTCTTT
CDR3 protein: CASSHRGRNTEAFF
clone size: once
D gene: TRBD1
V gene: TRBV7-9
J gene: TRBJ1-1

CDR3 DNA: TGTGCCAGCAGAGCAGGTCGCGATGGCTACACCTTC
CDR3 protein: CASRAGRDGYTF
clone size: -
D gene: -
V gene: TRBV6-5
J gene: TRBJ1-2

CDR3 DNA: TGTGCCAGCAGTTACTCGACCAGGGTCGAAGAAAAACTGTTTTTT
CDR3 protein: CASSYSTRVEEKLFF
clone size: -
D gene: -
V gene: TRBV6-5
J gene: TRBJ1-4

CDR3 DNA: TGTGCCAGCAGCTCAAAGGGGGTCCAAGAGACCCAGTACTTC
CDR3 protein: CASSSKGVQETQYF
clone size: -
D gene: -
V gene: TRBV7-8
J gene: TRBJ2-5

CDR3 DNA: TGCGCCAGCAGCTTGGCCGGAACAGACTACGAGCAGTACTTC
CDR3 protein: CASSLAGTDYEQYF
clone size: -
D gene: -
V gene: TRBV5-1
J gene: TRBJ2-7

CDR3 DNA: TGCGCCAGCAGGTTAGGTCGACATATGAACACTGAAGCTTTCTTT
CDR3 protein: CASRLGRHMNTEAFF
clone size: -
D gene: -
V gene: TRBV10-2
J gene: TRBJ1-1

CDR3 DNA: TGTGCCAGCAGTTTCACCCAGCAGGGTTACCAAGAGACCCAGTACTTC
CDR3 protein: CASSFTQQGYQETQYF
clone size: -
D gene: -
V gene: TRBV28
J gene: TRBJ2-5

CDR3 DNA: TGTGCCACCGGACAGAGGGCGTTCCCTGAAGCTTTCTTT
CDR3 protein: CATGQRAFPEAFF
clone size: -
D gene: -
V gene: TRBV10-3
J gene: TRBJ1-1

CDR3 DNA: TGTGCCAGCACCCTCCAGGGGCAGGTTGCTGTTGGCACTGAAGCTTTCTTT
CDR3 protein: CASTLQGQVAVGTEAFF
clone size: -
D gene: -
V gene: TRBV2
J gene: TRBJ1-1

CDR3 DNA: TGCGCCAGCAGCTTACGGGTCGGCAGGGGGGCCGACTCCTACGAGCAGTACTTC
CDR3 protein: CASSLRVGRGADSYEQYF
clone size: once
D gene: -
V gene: TRBV5-1
J gene: TRBJ2-7

CDR3 DNA: TGTGCCAGCAGTTTATGGGACAGGGGGCGCGTCACAGATACGCAGTATTTT
CDR3 protein: CASSLWDRGRVTDTQYF
clone size: -
D gene: TRBD1
V gene: TRBV28
J gene: TRBJ2-3

CDR3 DNA: TGTGCCAGCGGGTTCAAGGGGGCAGCTTTCTTT
CDR3 protein: CASGFKGAAFF
clone size: -
D gene: TRBD1
V gene: TRBV25-1
J gene: TRBJ1-1

CDR3 DNA: TGTGCCAGCAGTCCAATCGGACTTAGGTGGAATCAGCCCCAGCATTTT
CDR3 protein: CASSPIGLRWNQPQHF
clone size: -
D gene: -
V gene: TRBV27
J gene: TRBJ1-5

CDR3 DNA: TGTGCCAGCAGGCCAGGGACTAGCGGGAGCTACGAGCAGTACTTC
CDR3 protein: CASRPGTSGSYEQYF
clone size: once
D gene: TRBD2
V gene: TRBV7-9
J gene: TRBJ2-7

CDR3 DNA: TGTGCCACCAGGTACCCGGACAGGCCCCATTACACCTTC
CDR3 protein: CATRYPDRPHYTF
clone size: -
D gene: TRBD1
V gene: TRBV24-1
J gene: TRBJ1-2

CDR3 DNA: TGCAGCGTTGCTCGACATTTTAGCGCGAACTACAATGAGCAGTTCTTC
CDR3 protein: CSVARHFSANYNEQFF
clone size: -
D gene: -
V gene: TRBV29-1
J gene: TRBJ2-1

CDR3 DNA: TGTGCCAGCAGGAACATAAATACTAGAAATTCACCCCTCCACTTT
CDR3 protein: CASRNINTRNSPLHF
clone size: -
D gene: -
V gene: TRBV6-5
J gene: TRBJ1-6

CDR3 DNA: TGTGCCAGCAGTTACAGGGGTGGAAATCAGCCCCAGCATTTT
CDR3 protein: CASSYRGGNQPQHF
clone size: once
D gene: -
V gene: TRBV6-5
J gene: TRBJ1-5

CDR3 DNA: TGTGCCAGCAGACCCAGCCGGACAGCGAACACTGAAGCTTTCTTT
CDR3 protein: CASRPSRTANTEAFF
clone size: -
D gene: -
V gene: TRBV28
J gene: TRBJ1-1

CDR3 DNA: TGCGCCAGCAGCCAAGATAAATGGGCAGGCATTAATGAAAAACTGTTTTTT
CDR3 protein: CASSQDKWAGINEKLFF
clone size: -
D gene: -
V gene: TRBV4-1
J gene: TRBJ1-4

CDR3 DNA: TGTGCCAGCAGCTTACTACTAGCGGGGGGACCTACAGATACGCAGTATTTT
CDR3 protein: CASSLLLAGGPTDTQYF
clone size: -
D gene: TRBD2
V gene: TRBV7-2
J gene: TRBJ2-3

CDR3 DNA: TGTGCCAGCAGCCAAGGAAGAACAGGGATGAACACTGAAGCTTTCTTT
CDR3 protein: CASSQGRTGMNTEAFF
clone size: -
D gene: -
V gene: TRBV3-1/TRBV3-2
J gene: TRBJ1-1

CDR3 DNA: TGTGCCAGCAGCCCACAGGGTGCCTCCTACAATGAGCAGTTCTTC
CDR3 protein: CASSPQGASYNEQFF
clone size: -
D gene: -
V gene: TRBV7-9
J gene: TRBJ2-1

CDR3 DNA: TGTGCCAGTCTTCAACGGGACAGGGGGACAGATACGCAGTATTTT
CDR3 protein: CASLQRDRGTDTQYF
clone size: -
D gene: TRBD1
V gene: TRBV19
J gene: TRBJ2-3

CDR3 DNA: TGCGCCAGCAGTGACCGCGGACAGGGAGGCGAGCAGTACTTC
CDR3 protein: CASSDRGQGGEQYF
clone size: -
D gene: TRBD1
V gene: TRBV10-1
J gene: TRBJ2-7

CDR3 DNA: TGTGCTAGTGGTTTGGGACAGGGAAATCAGCCCCAGCATTTT
CDR3 protein: CASGLGQGNQPQHF
clone size: -
D gene: TRBD1
V gene: TRBV12-5
J gene: TRBJ1-5

CDR3 DNA: TGTGCCAGCACCCGACAGGACGGCTATGGCTACACCTTC
CDR3 protein: CASTRQDGYGYTF
clone size: -
D gene: -
V gene: TRBV28
J gene: TRBJ1-2

CDR3 DNA: TGTGCCAGCTCACCACCTGCCGGACAGGGGAGCTACACCTTC
CDR3 protein: CASSPPAGQGSYTF
clone size: -
D gene: TRBD1
V gene: TRBV18
J gene: TRBJ1-2

CDR3 DNA: TGTGCCAGCAGCCGCACTAGCGGGGGGGAAGAGACCCAGTACTTC
CDR3 protein: CASSRTSGGEETQYF
clone size: -
D gene: TRBD2
V gene: TRBV5-6
J gene: TRBJ2-5

CDR3 DNA: TGTGCCAGCCGGGGACTAGCGGAGCTTGGAGAGCAGTACTTC
CDR3 protein: CASRGLAELGEQYF
clone size: -
D gene: TRBD2
V gene: TRBV27
J gene: TRBJ2-7

CDR3 DNA: TGTGCCAGTAGTATAGATTATGCGGGGTACCAAGAGACCCAGTACTTC
CDR3 protein: CASSIDYAGYQETQYF
clone size: -
D gene: -
V gene: TRBV19
J gene: TRBJ2-5

CDR3 DNA: TGTGCCAGCAGCTTGGGGGTTAGCGGGACCCAAGAGACCCAGTACTTC
CDR3 protein: CASSLGVSGTQETQYF
clone size: -
D gene: TRBD2
V gene: TRBV7-7
J gene: TRBJ2-5

CDR3 DNA: TGTGCCAGCAGCGGGCGGCAGGGCCTTTACGAGCAGTACTTC
CDR3 protein: CASSGRQGLYEQYF
clone size: once
D gene: -
V gene: TRBV2
J gene: TRBJ2-7

CDR3 DNA: TGTGCCAGCATTAAGGCGGCGGGTGGCTACACCTTC
CDR3 protein: CASIKAAGGYTF
clone size: -
D gene: -
V gene: TRBV5-8
J gene: TRBJ1-2

CDR3 DNA: TGCGCCAGCAGTGAGTACCAGACCTACGAGCAGTACTTC
CDR3 protein: CASSEYQTYEQYF
clone size: -
D gene: -
V gene: TRBV10-1
J gene: TRBJ2-7

CDR3 DNA: TGTGCCAGCTCACTCGGGGGGCTCGCGACCGGCACAGATACGCAGTATTTT
CDR3 protein: CASSLGGLATGTDTQYF
clone size: -
D gene: -
V gene: TRBV18
J gene: TRBJ2-3

CDR3 DNA: TGTGCCAGCAGCCCGTTAGGGACAGCGAACACCGGGGAGCTGTTTTTT
CDR3 protein: CASSPLGTANTGELFF
clone size: -
D gene: TRBD1
V gene: TRBV14
J gene: TRBJ2-2

CDR3 DNA: TGTGCCACCAGTGATTCTCGGGGGGACACTGAAGCTTTCTTT
CDR3 protein: CATSDSRGDTEAFF
clone size: few
D gene: -
V gene: TRBV24-1
J gene: TRBJ1-1

CDR3 DNA: TGTGCCAGCAGTACTGGACAGGGCATCACTGAAGCTTTCTTT
CDR3 protein: CASSTGQGITEAFF
clone size: -
D gene: TRBD1
V gene: TRBV6-5
J gene: TRBJ1-1

CDR3 DNA: TGCGCCAGCAGGGCGGGGGGTGCGGATACGCAGTATTTT
CDR3 protein: CASRAGGADTQYF
clone size: -
D gene: TRBD2
V gene: TRBV5-1
J gene: TRBJ2-3

CDR3 DNA: TGCGCCAGCAGCCTGGACAGGGGACAAGGTGAAGCTTTCTTT
CDR3 protein: CASSLDRGQGEAFF
clone size: -
D gene: TRBD1
V gene: TRBV10-1
J gene: TRBJ1-1

CDR3 DNA: TGTGCCAGCCATACTCAGGGCGACCCATCCTATGGCTACACCTTC
CDR3 protein: CASHTQGDPSYGYTF
clone size: -
D gene: -
V gene: TRBV5-6
J gene: TRBJ1-2

CDR3 DNA: TGCGCCAGCAGCCAAGTAGTTCCGGGCACAGATACGCAGTATTTT
CDR3 protein: CASSQVVPGTDTQYF
clone size: -
D gene: -
V gene: TRBV4-1
J gene: TRBJ2-3

CDR3 DNA: TGTGCCAGCAGCCGACTGCGCTACGAGCAGTACTTC
CDR3 protein: CASSRLRYEQYF
clone size: -
D gene: -
V gene: TRBV6-5
J gene: TRBJ2-7

CDR3 DNA: TGTGCCAGCAGTTCAACGAGGGAGGGGTCCAACACTGAAGCTTTCTTT
CDR3 protein: CASSSTREGSNTEAFF
clone size: -
D gene: -
V gene: TRBV6-5
J gene: TRBJ1-1

CDR3 DNA: TGTGCCAGCACTACCCTTCAAGCGGGGACACACGAGCAGTACTTC
CDR3 protein: CASTTLQAGTHEQYF
clone size: -
D gene: -
V gene: TRBV7-2
J gene: TRBJ2-7

CDR3 DNA: TGTGCCAGCAAAGGGGGCCACAACACTGAAGCTTTCTTT
CDR3 protein: CASKGGHNTEAFF
clone size: -
D gene: TRBD1
V gene: TRBV6-4
J gene: TRBJ1-1

CDR3 DNA: TGTGCCAGCAGCTTAGTAACTGGGCCCTATAATTCACCCCTCCACTTT
CDR3 protein: CASSLVTGPYNSPLHF
clone size: -
D gene: -
V gene: TRBV7-9
J gene: TRBJ1-6